These 12 T cell receptor beta chains were sequenced from one sample in a study of cytomegalovirus exposure and HLA in healthy donors. The PCR employed 60 Vbeta primers together with 13 Jbeta primers. Method: immunoSEQ multiplex PCR; TCRdb's copy keeps in-frame clones and lacks some. The sample lists 55,000 to 80,000 clones, about 66% occurring once. Sequenced sample: PBMCs. The receptor source for this set is a middle-aged man in good health and CMV-seropositive.

The chain has TRBV29-1 and TRBJ2-5, with 12 bases aligning to TRBD1. The end of the DNA is better explained by TRBJ2-7, so the J call may be wrong. The CDR3 covers 15 residues. Germline V lookup: CDR1 SQVTM, CDR2 ANQGSEA. The CDR3 nucleotides are TGCAGCGTTGAAGATATTGGGACAGGGGGCCTCGAGCAGTACTTC. Residues: CSVEDIGTGGLEQYF.

In this sample, this clone turned up a few times. The chain recombines TRBV11-3 with TRBJ1-4, with D unclear. Germline CDR1 SGHNT, CDR2 YENEEA. This CDR3 spans 17 amino acids. V lost 5 bases and J 2 bases, leaving 18 bases between the germline ends. The CDR3 coding sequence is TGTGCCAGCAGCCACCCCCGGGGTGAGGAGACTAATGAAAAACTGTTTTTT. It translates to CASSHPRGEETNEKLFF.

The chain joins TRBV2 to TRBJ2-7; the D is unclear. The germline V and J ends were trimmed by 3 bases and 2 bases, with 17 bases remaining between them. The germline CDR1 and CDR2 sequences are SNHLY and FYNNEI. There are 16 residues in the CDR3. Written as DNA, the CDR3 is TGTGCCAGCAGTGAGGGTCCCTATAGCCAGACCTACGAGCAGTACTTC. As protein: CASSEGPYSQTYEQYF.

V is TRBV7-8 and J is TRBJ1-1, with D unclear. Germline V gene lookup returns CDR1 SGHVS and CDR2 FQNEAQ. V shed 1 base and J shed 5 bases, with 14 bases lying between them. CDR3 size: 15 residues. CDR3 DNA sequence: TGTGCCAGCAGCTTAGGTCGTCCGGCCGGGACTGAAGCTTTCTTT. Translating gives CASSLGRPAGTEAFF.

DNA for the CDR3: TGTGCCAGCAGCTTAGGCATTGGGGGCCAGGGCGAGACCCAGTACTTC. Its translation is CASSLGIGGQGETQYF. The V and J genes are TRBV7-3 and TRBJ2-5; possible D gene TRBD1, 6 bases. Trimming shortened V by 2 bases and J by 5 bases, and 18 bases separated the two germline ends. This CDR3 spans 16 amino acids. CDR1 is SGHTA, CDR2 FQGTGA, per germline.

The chain uses TRBV5-1 and TRBJ1-5; 11 bases fit TRBD1. The germline V gene has CDR1 SGHRS and CDR2 YFSETQ. V trimming: 3 bases; J trimming: 4 bases; junction bases outside the gene matches: 3. CDR3 length: 15 residues. Here the CDR3 reads CASSSGTGGNQPQHF. The CDR3 DNA is TGCGCCAGCAGCTCGGGGACAGGGGGAAATCAGCCCCAGCATTTT.

The rearrangement uses TRBV28 and TRBJ2-6, with TRBD1 matching over 7 bases. This CDR3 is built from 17 residues. In germline, CDR1 is MDHEN, CDR2 SYDVKM. The V segment lost 5 bases and the J segment 0 bases; nucleotides outside the gene matches: 7. The CDR3 loop reads CASSPRAGGSGANVLTF. CDR3 in DNA: TGTGCCAGCAGTCCCCGAGCAGGGGGCTCTGGGGCCAACGTCCTGACTTTC.

The table lists this clone with a few counts. This same CDR3 is encoded by further DNA sequences in the sample. The chain uses TRBV2 and TRBJ2-5; a weak D match, TRBD2 (6 bases). This CDR3 is 13 amino acids long. The V end lost 6 bases, the J end lost 4 bases, and 12 bases lay between the germline ends. CDR1 and CDR2 from the germline V gene are SNHLY and FYNNEI. CDR3 residues: CASSAGRGETQYF. The CDR3 bases are TGTGCCAGCAGCGCGGGACGGGGAGAGACCCAGTACTTC. Variable domain in full (rest from reference TRBV2 and TRBJ2-5): EPEVTQTPSHQVTQMGQEVILRCVPISNHLYFYWYRQILGQKVEFLVSFYNNEISEKSEIFDDQFSVERPDGSNFTLKIRSTKLEDSAMYFCASSAGRGETQYFGPGTRLLVL.

This clone was observed once. V and J are TRBV7-2 and TRBJ2-1; the match to TRBD2 covers 8 bases. The CDR3 has 15 residues. Trimming cost V 5 bases and J 0 bases; bases outside gene matches: 3. CDR1 and CDR2 (germline): SGHTA, FQGNSA. The CDR3 region is CASSVSGSSYNEQFF. CDR3 sequence (DNA): TGTGCCAGCAGCGTCAGCGGGAGCTCCTACAATGAGCAGTTCTTC. The full variable domain, rest sourced from reference TRBV7-2 and TRBJ2-1, is GAGVSQSPSNKVTEKGKDVELRCDPISGHTALYWYRQSLGQGLEFLIYFQGNSAPDKSGLPSDRFSAERTGGSVSTLTIQRTQQEDSAVYLCASSVSGSSYNEQFFGPGTRLTVL.

The chain uses TRBV11-2 and TRBJ1-3; a possible D gene is TRBD1 (5 bases). V was trimmed by 0 bases and J by 7 bases, leaving 13 bases between them. Germline V gene sequence: CDR1 SGHAT, CDR2 FQNNGV. CDR3 length equals 15 residues. The CDR3: CASSLDLSGVNTIYF. The CDR3 region has the DNA TGTGCCAGCAGCTTAGATTTGTCGGGGGTGAACACCATATATTTT.

The V call is TRBV27, the J call TRBJ1-4, with D hard to call. The germline V and J ends were trimmed by 7 bases and 5 bases, with 8 bases remaining between them. There are 12 residues in the CDR3. The germline CDR1 and CDR2 sequences are MNHEY and SMNVEV (reference sequence). Written as DNA, the CDR3 is TGTGCCAGCAAAGCGCTAAATGAAAAACTGTTTTTT. Its protein product is CASKALNEKLFF.

This chain connects TRBV19 to TRBJ1-2; 8 bases line up with TRBD1. The germline V gene has CDR1 LNHDA and CDR2 SQIVND (reference sequence). The CDR3 totals 14 residues. V lost 8 bases to trimming and J lost 8 bases; unmatched junction nucleotides: 13. The CDR3 DNA sequence: TGTGCCAGTGACTCCGACAGGGGCCGTGGAGGCTACACCTTC. The encoded protein is CASDSDRGRGGYTF.